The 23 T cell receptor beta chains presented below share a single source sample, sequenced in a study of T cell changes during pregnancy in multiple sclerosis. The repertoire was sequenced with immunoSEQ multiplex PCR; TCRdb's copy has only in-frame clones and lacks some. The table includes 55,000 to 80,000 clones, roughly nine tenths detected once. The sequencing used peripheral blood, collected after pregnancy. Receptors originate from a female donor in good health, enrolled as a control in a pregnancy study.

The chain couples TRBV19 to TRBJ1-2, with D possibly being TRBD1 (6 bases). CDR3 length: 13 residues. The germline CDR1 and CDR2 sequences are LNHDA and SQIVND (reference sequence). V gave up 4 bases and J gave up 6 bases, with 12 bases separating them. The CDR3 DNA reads TGTGCCAGTAGTAGGACGTACAGGGATGGCTACACCTTC. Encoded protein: CASSRTYRDGYTF.

The CDR3 sequence: CASSRLTGSTEAFF. CDR3 DNA sequence: TGTGCCAGCAGCCGCCTAACAGGGAGCACTGAAGCTTTCTTT. V usage is TRBV14 and J usage is TRBJ1-1, with a weak D call TRBD1 (6 bases). With 4 bases removed from V and 4 bases from J, the gap between germline ends came to 13 bases. In germline, CDR1 is SGHDN, CDR2 FVKESK. CDR3 length: 14 amino acids.

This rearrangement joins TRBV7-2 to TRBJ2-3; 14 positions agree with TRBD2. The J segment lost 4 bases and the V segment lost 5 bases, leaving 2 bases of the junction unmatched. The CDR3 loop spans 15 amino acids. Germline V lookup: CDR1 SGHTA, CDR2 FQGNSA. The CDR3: CASSPGLAGADTQYF. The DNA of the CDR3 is TGTGCCAGCAGCCCGGGACTAGCGGGAGCAGATACGCAGTATTTT.

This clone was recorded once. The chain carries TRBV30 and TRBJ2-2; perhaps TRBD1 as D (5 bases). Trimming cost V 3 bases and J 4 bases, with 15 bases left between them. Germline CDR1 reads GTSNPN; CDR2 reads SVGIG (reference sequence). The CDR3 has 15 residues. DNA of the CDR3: TGTGCCTGGAGGGGTTGGACAAAGGGCACCGGGGAGCTGTTTTTT. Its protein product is CAWRGWTKGTGELFF.

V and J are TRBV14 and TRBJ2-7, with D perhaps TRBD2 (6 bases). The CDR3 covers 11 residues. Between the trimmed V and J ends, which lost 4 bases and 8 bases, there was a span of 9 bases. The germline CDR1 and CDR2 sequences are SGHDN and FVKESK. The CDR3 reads CASSRGGQQYF. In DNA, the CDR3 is TGTGCCAGCAGCCGAGGAGGGCAGCAGTACTTC. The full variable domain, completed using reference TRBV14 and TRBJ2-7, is EAGVTQFPSHSVIEKGQTVTLRCDPISGHDNLYWYRRVMGKEIKFLLHFVKESKQDESGMPNNRFLAERTGGTYSTLKVQPAELEDSGVYFCASSRGGQQYFGPGTRLTVT.

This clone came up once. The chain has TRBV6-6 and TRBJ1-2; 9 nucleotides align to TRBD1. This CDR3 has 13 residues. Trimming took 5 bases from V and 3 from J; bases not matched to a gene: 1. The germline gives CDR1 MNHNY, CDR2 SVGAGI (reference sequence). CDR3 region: CASSRDRDYGYTF. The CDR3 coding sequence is TGTGCCAGCAGTAGGGACAGGGACTATGGCTACACCTTC.

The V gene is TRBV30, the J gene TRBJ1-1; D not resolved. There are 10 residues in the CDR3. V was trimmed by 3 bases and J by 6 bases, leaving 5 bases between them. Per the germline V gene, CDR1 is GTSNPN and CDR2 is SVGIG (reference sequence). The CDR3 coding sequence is TGTGCCTGGAGGTCGGCTGAAGCTTTCTTT. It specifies CAWRSAEAFF. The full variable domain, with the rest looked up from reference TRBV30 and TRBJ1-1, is SQTIHQWPATLVQPVGSPLSLECTVEGTSNPNLYWYRQAAGRGLQLLFYSVGIGQISSEVPQNLSASRPQDRQFILSSKKLLLSDSGFYLCAWRSAEAFFGQGTRLTVV.

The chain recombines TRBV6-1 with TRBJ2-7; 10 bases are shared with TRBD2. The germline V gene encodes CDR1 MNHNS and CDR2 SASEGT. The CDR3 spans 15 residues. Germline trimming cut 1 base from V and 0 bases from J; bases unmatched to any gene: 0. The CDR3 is CASSEGTSGSYEQYF. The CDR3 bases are TGTGCCAGCAGTGAAGGGACTAGCGGCTCCTACGAGCAGTACTTC.

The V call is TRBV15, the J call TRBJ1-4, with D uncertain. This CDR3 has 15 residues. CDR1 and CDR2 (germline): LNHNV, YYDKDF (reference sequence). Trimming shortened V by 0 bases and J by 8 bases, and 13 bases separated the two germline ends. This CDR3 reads CATSRDGLDYEKLFF. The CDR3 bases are TGTGCCACCAGCAGAGATGGGCTGGATTACGAAAAACTGTTTTTT.

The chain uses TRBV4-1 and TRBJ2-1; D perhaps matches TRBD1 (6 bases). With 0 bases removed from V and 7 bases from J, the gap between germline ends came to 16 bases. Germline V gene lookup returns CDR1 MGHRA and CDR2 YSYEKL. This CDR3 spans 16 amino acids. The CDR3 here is CASSQEFGQRQNEQFF. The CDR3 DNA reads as TGCGCCAGCAGCCAAGAATTTGGACAGCGGCAAAATGAGCAGTTCTTC.

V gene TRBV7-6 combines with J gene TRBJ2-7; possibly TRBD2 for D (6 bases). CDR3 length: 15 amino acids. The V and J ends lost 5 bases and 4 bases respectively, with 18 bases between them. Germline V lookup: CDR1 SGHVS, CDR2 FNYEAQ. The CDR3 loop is CASSPAGLSYYEQYF. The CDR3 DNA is TGTGCCAGCAGCCCCGCGGGGCTCAGCTATTACGAGCAGTACTTC.

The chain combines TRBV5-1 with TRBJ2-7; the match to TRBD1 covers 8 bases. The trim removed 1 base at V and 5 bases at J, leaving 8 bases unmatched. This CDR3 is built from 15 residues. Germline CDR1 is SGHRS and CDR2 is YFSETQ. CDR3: CASSLPGQGSHEQYF. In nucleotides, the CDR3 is TGCGCCAGCAGCTTGCCAGGACAGGGTAGCCACGAGCAGTACTTC.

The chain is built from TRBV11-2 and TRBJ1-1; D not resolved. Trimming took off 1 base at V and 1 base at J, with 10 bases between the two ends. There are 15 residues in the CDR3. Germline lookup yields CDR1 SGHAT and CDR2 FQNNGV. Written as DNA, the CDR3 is TGTGCCAGCAGCTTAGTTCCGAAGCCGAACACTGAAGCTTTCTTT. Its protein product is CASSLVPKPNTEAFF.

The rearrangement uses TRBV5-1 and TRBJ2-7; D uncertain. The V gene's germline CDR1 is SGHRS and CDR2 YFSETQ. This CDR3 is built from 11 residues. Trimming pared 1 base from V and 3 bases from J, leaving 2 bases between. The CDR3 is CASSLYYEQYF. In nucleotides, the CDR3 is TGCGCCAGCAGCTTGTACTACGAGCAGTACTTC.

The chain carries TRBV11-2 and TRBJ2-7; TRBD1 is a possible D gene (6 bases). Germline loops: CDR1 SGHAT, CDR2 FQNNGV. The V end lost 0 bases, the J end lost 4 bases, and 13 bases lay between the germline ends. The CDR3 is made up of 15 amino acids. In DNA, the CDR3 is TGTGCCAGCAGCTTAGATTTCGGGCAGGGGTACGAGCAGTACTTC. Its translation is CASSLDFGQGYEQYF.

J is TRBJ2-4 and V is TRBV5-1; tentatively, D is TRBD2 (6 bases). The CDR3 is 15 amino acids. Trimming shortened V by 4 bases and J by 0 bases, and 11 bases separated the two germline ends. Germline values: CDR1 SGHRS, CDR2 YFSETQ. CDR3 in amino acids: CASSPRGTAKNIQYF. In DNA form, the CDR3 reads TGCGCCAGCAGCCCCCGCGGGACAGCCAAAAACATTCAGTACTTC.

CDR3 sequence (DNA): TGTGCCAGCAGCTTAATGGCTAGCGGGGACCGGGGGACCCAGTACTTC. Residues: CASSLMASGDRGTQYF. The V gene is TRBV7-2, the J gene TRBJ2-5; 9 nucleotides align to TRBD2. Germline V lookup: CDR1 SGHTA, CDR2 FQGNSA. The CDR3 loop spans 16 amino acids. Unmatched junction bases numbered 11, after V lost 2 bases and J lost 7 bases.

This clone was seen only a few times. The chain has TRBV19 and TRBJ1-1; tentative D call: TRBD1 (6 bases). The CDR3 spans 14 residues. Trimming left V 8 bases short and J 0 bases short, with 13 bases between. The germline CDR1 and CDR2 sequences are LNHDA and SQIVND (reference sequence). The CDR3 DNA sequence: TGTGCCAGTTTCGACAGGATGGTGAACACTGAAGCTTTCTTT. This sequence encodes CASFDRMVNTEAFF.

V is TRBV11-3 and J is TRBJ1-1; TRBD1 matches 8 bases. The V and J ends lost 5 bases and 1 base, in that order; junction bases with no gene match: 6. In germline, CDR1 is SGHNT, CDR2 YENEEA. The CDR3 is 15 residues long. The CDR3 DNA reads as TGTGCCAGCAGCGACACCGGGACAGGGAACACTGAAGCTTTCTTT. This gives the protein CASSDTGTGNTEAFF.

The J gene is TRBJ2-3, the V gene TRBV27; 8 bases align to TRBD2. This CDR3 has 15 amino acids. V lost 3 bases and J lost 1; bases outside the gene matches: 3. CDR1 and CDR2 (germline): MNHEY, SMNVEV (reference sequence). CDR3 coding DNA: TGTGCCAGCAGTTTTAACGGGGGGGGCACAGATACGCAGTATTTT. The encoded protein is CASSFNGGGTDTQYF.

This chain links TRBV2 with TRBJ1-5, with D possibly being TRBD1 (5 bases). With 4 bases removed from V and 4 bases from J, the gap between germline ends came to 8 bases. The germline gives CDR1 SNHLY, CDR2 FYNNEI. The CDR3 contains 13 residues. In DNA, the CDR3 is TGTGCCAGCAGTGGGGGCCGAAATCAGCCCCAGCATTTT. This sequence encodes CASSGGRNQPQHF. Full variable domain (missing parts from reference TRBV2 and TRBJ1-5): EPEVTQTPSHQVTQMGQEVILRCVPISNHLYFYWYRQILGQKVEFLVSFYNNEISEKSEIFDDQFSVERPDGSNFTLKIRSTKLEDSAMYFCASSGGRNQPQHFGDGTRLSIL.

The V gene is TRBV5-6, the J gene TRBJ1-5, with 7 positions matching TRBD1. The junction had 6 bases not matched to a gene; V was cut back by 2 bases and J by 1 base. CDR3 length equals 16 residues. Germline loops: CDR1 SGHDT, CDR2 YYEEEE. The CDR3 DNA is TGTGCCAGCAGCTTCTTCCGGGACAGAAGCAATCAGCCCCAGCATTTT. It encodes CASSFFRDRSNQPQHF.

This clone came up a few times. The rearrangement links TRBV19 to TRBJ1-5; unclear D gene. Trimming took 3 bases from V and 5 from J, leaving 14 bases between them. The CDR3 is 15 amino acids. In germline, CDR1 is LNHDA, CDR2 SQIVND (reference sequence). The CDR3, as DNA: TGTGCCAGTAGTATCTTTGTGCACCGGGATCAGCCCCAGCATTTT. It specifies CASSIFVHRDQPQHF.